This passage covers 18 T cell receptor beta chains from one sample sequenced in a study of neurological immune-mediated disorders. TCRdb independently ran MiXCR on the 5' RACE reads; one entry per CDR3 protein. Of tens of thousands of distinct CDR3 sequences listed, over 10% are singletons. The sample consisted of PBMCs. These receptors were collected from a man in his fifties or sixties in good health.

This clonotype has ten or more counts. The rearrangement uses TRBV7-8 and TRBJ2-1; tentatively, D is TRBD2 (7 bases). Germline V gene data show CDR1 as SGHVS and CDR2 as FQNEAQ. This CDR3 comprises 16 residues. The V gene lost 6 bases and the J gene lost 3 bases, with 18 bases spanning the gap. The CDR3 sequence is CASRLTPGGLYNEQFF. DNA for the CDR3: TGTGCCAGCAGATTAACCCCGGGGGGCCTCTACAATGAGCAGTTCTTC. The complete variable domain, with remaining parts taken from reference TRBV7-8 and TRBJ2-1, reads GAGVSQSPRYKVAKRGQDVALRCDPISGHVSLFWYQQALGQGPEFLTYFQNEAQLDKSGLPSDRFFAERPEGSVSTLKIQRTQQEDSAVYLCASRLTPGGLYNEQFFGPGTRLTVL.

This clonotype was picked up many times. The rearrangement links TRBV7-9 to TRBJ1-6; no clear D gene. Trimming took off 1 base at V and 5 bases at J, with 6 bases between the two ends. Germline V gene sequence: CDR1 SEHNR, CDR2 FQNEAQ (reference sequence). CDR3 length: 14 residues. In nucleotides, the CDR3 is TGTGCCAGCAGCTTAGACCGCGATAATTCACCCCTCCACTTT. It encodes CASSLDRDNSPLHF.

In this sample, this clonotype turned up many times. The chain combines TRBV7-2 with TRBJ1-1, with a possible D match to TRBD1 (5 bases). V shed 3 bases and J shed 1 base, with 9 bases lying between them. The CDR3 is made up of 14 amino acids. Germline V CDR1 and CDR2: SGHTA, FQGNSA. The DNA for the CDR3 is TGTGCCAGCAGCTTCGGACACCAGAACACTGAAGCTTTCTTT. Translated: CASSFGHQNTEAFF. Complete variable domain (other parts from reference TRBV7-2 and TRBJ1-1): GAGVSQSPSNKVTEKGKDVELRCDPISGHTALYWYRQSLGQGLEFLIYFQGNSAPDKSGLPSDRFSAERTGGSVSTLTIQRTQQEDSAVYLCASSFGHQNTEAFFGQGTRLTVV.

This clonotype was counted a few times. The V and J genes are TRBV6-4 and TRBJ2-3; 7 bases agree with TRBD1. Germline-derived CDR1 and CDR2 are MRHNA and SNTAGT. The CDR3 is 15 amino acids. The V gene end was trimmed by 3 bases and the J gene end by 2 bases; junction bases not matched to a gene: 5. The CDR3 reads CASSETGTVTDTQYF. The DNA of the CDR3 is TGTGCCAGCAGTGAAACCGGGACAGTCACAGATACGCAGTATTTT.

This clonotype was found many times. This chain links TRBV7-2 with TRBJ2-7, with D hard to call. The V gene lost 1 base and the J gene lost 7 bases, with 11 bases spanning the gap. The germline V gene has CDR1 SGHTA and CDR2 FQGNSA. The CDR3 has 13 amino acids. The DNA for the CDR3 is TGTGCCAGCAGCTTAGGAGAAGGGCGGGAGCAGTACTTC. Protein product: CASSLGEGREQYF.

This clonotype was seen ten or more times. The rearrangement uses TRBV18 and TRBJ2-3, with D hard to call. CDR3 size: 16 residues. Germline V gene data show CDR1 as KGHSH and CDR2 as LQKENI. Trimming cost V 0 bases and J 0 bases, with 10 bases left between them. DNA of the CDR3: TGTGCCAGCTCACCACCTCAGACGGCTAGCACAGATACGCAGTATTTT. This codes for CASSPPQTASTDTQYF.

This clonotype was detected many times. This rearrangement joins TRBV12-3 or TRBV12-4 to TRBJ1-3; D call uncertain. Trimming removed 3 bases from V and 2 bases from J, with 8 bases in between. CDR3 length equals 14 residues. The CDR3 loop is CASSFHSTGNTIYF. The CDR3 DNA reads TGTGCCAGCAGTTTTCACTCGACTGGAAACACCATATATTTT.

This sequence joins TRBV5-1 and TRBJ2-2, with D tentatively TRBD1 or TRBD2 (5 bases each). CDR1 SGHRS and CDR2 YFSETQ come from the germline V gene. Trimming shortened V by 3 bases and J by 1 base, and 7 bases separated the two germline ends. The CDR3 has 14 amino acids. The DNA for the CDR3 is TGCGCCAGCAGCTCGGGGCAGAACACCGGGGAGCTGTTTTTT. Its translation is CASSSGQNTGELFF.

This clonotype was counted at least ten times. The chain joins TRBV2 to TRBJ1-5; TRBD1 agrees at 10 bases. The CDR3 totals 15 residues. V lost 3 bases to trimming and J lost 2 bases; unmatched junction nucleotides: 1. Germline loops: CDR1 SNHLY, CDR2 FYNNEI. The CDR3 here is CASSDGTGGNQPQHF. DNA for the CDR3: TGTGCCAGCAGTGACGGGACAGGGGGCAATCAGCCCCAGCATTTT.

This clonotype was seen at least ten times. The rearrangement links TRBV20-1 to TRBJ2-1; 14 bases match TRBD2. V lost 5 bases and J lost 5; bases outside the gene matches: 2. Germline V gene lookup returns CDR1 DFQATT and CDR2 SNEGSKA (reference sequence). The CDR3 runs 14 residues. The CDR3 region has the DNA TGCAGTGCTGGGACTAGCGGGGGTAACAATGAGCAGTTCTTC. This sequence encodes CSAGTSGGNNEQFF.

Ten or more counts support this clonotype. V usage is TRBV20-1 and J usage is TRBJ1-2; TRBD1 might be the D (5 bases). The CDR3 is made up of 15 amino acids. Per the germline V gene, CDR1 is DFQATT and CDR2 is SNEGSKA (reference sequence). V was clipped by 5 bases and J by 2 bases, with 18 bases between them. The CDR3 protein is CSADPLGGGNYGYTF. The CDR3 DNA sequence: TGCAGTGCTGACCCCCTGGGTGGGGGGAACTATGGCTACACCTTC.

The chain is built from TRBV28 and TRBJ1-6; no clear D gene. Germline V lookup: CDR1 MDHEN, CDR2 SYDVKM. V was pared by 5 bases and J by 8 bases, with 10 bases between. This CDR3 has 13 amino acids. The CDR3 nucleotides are TGTGCCAGCAGTCAGAGTGCGTATTCACCCCTCCACTTT. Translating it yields CASSQSAYSPLHF. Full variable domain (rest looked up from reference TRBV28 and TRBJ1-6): DVKVTQSSRYLVKRTGEKVFLECVQDMDHENMFWYRQDPGLGLRLIYFSYDVKMKEKGDIPEGYSVSREKKERFSLILESASTNQTSMYLCASSQSAYSPLHFGNGTRLTVT.

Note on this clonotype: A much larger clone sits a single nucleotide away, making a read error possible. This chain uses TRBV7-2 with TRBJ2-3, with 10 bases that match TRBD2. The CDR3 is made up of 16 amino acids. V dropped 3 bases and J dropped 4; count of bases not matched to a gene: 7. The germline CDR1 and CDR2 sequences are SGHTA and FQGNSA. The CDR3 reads CASSFRAGGCADTQYF. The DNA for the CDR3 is TGTGCCAGCAGCTTTAGAGCGGGGGGGTGCGCAGATACGCAGTATTTT.

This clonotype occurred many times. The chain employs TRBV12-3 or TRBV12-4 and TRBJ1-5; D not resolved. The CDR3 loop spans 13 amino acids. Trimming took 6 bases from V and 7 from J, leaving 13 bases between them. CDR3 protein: CASSRGGFQPQHF. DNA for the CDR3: TGTGCCAGCAGCAGAGGCGGTTTCCAGCCCCAGCATTTT.

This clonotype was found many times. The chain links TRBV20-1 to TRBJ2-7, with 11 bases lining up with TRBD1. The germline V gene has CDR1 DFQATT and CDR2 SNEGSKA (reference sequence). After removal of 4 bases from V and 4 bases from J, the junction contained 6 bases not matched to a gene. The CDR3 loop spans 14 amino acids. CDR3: CSANSGTGGYEQYF. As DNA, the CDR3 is TGCAGTGCTAACTCCGGGACAGGGGGGTACGAGCAGTACTTC.

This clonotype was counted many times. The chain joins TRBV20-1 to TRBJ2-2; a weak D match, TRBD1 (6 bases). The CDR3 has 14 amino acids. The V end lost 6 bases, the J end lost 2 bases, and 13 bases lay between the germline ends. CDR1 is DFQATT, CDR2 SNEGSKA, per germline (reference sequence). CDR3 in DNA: TGCAGTGCATTGACAGGATCTAACACCGGGGAGCTGTTTTTT. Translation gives CSALTGSNTGELFF.

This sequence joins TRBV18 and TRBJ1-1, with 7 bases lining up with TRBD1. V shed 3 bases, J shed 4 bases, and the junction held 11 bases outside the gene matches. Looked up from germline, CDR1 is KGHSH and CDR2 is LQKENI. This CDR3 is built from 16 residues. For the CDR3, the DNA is TGTGCCAGCTCACCCCAACTGCAGGGGGAGGGCACTGAAGCTTTCTTT. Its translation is CASSPQLQGEGTEAFF.

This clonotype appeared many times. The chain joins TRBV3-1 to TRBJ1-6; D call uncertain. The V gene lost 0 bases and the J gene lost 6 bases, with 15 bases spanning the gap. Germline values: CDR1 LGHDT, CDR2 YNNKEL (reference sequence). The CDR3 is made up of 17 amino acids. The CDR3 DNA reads TGTGCCAGCAGCCAAGATCTTCCCACGGCGGGTAATTCACCCCTCCACTTT. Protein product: CASSQDLPTAGNSPLHF.